The sequence of this T cell receptor beta chain was determined in a study of cytomegalovirus exposure and HLA in healthy donors. Notes on the study in general: Among TCR sequences, most were rare, though some public TCRs appeared in many donors.

In germline, CDR1 is SGHTA, CDR2 FQGNSA. V was trimmed by 5 bases and J by 7 bases, leaving 11 bases between them. The CDR3 covers 13 residues. The PCR used 60 Vbeta and 13 Jbeta primers. Sequencing used immunoSEQ multiplex PCR; TCRdb keeps in-frame clones, though not all of them. The sample has some 120,000 clones, 65% to 85% seen once. Concerning this clone itself: Its cognate antigen is unknown.

The specimen sequenced was PBMCs. The source of this sequence is a man aged 45-60 years in good health and CMV-seronegative. The chain has TRBV7-2 and TRBJ2-2; D possibly corresponds to TRBD1 (6 bases). The CDR3 sequence: CASSQATGGELFF. The CDR3 bases are TGTGCCAGCAGCCAGGCGACAGGCGGGGAGCTGTTTTTT.